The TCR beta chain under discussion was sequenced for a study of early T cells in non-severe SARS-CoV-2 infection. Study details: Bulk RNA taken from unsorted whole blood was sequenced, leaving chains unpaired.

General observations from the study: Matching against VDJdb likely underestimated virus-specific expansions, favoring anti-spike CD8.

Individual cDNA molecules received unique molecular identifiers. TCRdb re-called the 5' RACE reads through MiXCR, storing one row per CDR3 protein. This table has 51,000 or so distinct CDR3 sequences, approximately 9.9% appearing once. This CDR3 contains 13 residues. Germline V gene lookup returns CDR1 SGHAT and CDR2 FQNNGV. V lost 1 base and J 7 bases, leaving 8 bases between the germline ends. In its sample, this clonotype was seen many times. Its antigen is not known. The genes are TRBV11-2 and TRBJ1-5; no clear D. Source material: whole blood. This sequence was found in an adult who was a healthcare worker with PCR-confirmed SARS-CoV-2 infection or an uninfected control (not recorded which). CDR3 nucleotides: TGTGCCAGCAGCTTAGCCCATGGGCAGCCCCAGCATTTT. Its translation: CASSLAHGQPQHF.